The rows below give T cell receptor beta chains drawn from one sample of a study of blood T cell repertoires in COVID-19. The data were produced by immunoSEQ multiplex PCR, yet TCRdb's version contains in-frame clones alone and is incomplete. The sample records about 170,000 clones, under 95% being singletons. Material for sequencing was peripheral blood. The receptors derive from a man between 18 and 29 years old with COVID-19, enrolled during active disease. Both conserved end residues are part of each CDR3. Each record gives: J gene, clone size, V gene, D gene, CDR3 DNA, CDR3 protein. A D gene is named only where the DNA matches it firmly. Part of the rows lack a size; the others show once, few, many or a class for expanded clones.

TRBJ1-2 | few | TRBV5-1 | TRBD1 | TGCGCCAGCAGCCCCCGGGACAGGGATGGGGACGGTGGCTACACCTTC | CASSPRDRDGDGGYTF
TRBJ1-1 | - | TRBV24-1 | - | TGTGCCACCAGTGAACCCCGTGATGGGGGCGGGTTCGGAGGAGCTTTCTTT | CATSEPRDGGGFGGAFF
TRBJ2-1 | - | TRBV4-3 | TRBD1 | TGCGCCAGCAGCCAAGATTGGACCCGGGACAGGGGGTTCGGTGAGCAGTTCTTC | CASSQDWTRDRGFGEQFF
TRBJ2-5 | - | TRBV9 | TRBD2 | TGTGCCAGCGGGGGGAGCGGGGGAGGAGAGACCCAGTACTTC | CASGGSGGGETQYF
TRBJ2-7 | - | TRBV6-2/TRBV6-3 | TRBD1 | TGTGCCAGCAGTTCCGCTGGGACAGTATCTTACGAGCAGTACTTC | CASSSAGTVSYEQYF
TRBJ2-7 | - | TRBV3-1/TRBV3-2 | - | TGTGCCAGCAGCCAGGGGACTTTCTACGAGCAGTACTTC | CASSQGTFYEQYF
TRBJ2-1 | - | TRBV27 | TRBD1 | TGTGCCAGCAGTTTAAGGGACAGGGGCTACAATGAGCAGTTCTTC | CASSLRDRGYNEQFF
TRBJ2-1 | - | TRBV7-3 | TRBD2 | TGTGCCAGCAGCCCTGGAGGCGGGAGGGCCGGATCGGTTGAGCAGTTCTTC | CASSPGGGRAGSVEQFF
TRBJ2-2 | - | TRBV7-7 | - | TGTGCCAGCAGCCAAGACTGGGCCGGGGAGCTGTTTTTT | CASSQDWAGELFF
TRBJ1-2 | - | TRBV2 | - | TGTGCCAGCAGTTCCCCTCGGGACTTAACGTTC | CASSSPRDLTF
TRBJ1-2 | - | TRBV9 | - | TGTGCCAGCAGCGTAGCTACCCGGGGCTACACCTTC | CASSVATRGYTF
TRBJ2-7 | - | TRBV11-2 | TRBD2 | TGTGCCAGCAGCTTAGGGCGGGGGTTCTCCTACGAGCAGTACTTC | CASSLGRGFSYEQYF
TRBJ2-5 | - | TRBV28 | TRBD2 | TGTGCCAGCAGTCCCCTCCCAGCATCTAGCGGGAGGGCCCAAGAGACCCAGTACTTC | CASSPLPASSGRAQETQYF
TRBJ2-2 | - | TRBV7-2 | - | TGTGCCAGCAGCGACCCGGGGGGGGAGCTGTTTTTT | CASSDPGGELFF
TRBJ2-3 | - | TRBV12-3/TRBV12-4 | - | TGTGCCAGCACGGTGGGGGCCACAGATACGCAGTATTTT | CASTVGATDTQYF
TRBJ1-3 | - | TRBV28 | TRBD1 | TGTGCCAGCAGTTTAAGCAGGGGGTCTGGAAACACCATATATTTT | CASSLSRGSGNTIYF
TRBJ2-7 | once | TRBV25-1 | - | TGTGCCAGCAGTGACCCTGACACCGTCGCCTACGAGCAGTACTTC | CASSDPDTVAYEQYF
TRBJ2-7 | - | TRBV27 | TRBD2 | TGTGCCAGCAGTTTACAGGACCCCTGGCGGGAGTCCTACGAGCAGTACTTC | CASSLQDPWRESYEQYF
TRBJ2-2 | - | TRBV7-2 | - | TGTGCCAGCCGAGGGGGGGGCGCCTTACCCGGGGAGCTGTTTTTT | CASRGGGALPGELFF
TRBJ2-7 | once | TRBV5-1 | - | TGCGCCAGCAGCTTGGCTAGCCCAACCTACGAGCAGTACTTC | CASSLASPTYEQYF
TRBJ1-6 | - | TRBV4-3 | - | TGCGCCAGCAGCCAAGAACGGGGGGTCGGGTATTCACCCCTCCACTTT | CASSQERGVGYSPLHF
TRBJ1-6 | - | TRBV6-5 | TRBD1 | TGTGCCAGCAGTTACTCTTTACGACAGGGTGGTTCACCCCTCCACTTT | CASSYSLRQGGSPLHF
TRBJ2-7 | - | TRBV28 | TRBD1 | TGTGCCAGCAGTTGGGGACAGTACGAGCAGTACTTC | CASSWGQYEQYF
TRBJ2-1 | - | TRBV7-2 | TRBD2 | TGTGCCAGCAGCACCGATGGCGGGAGAGCTGAGCAGTTCTTC | CASSTDGGRAEQFF
TRBJ2-3 | - | TRBV30 | TRBD2 | TGTGCCTGGAGTCTAGCGGGAAGGAGGGATACGCAGTATTTT | CAWSLAGRRDTQYF
TRBJ2-1 | - | TRBV2 | TRBD1 | TGTGCCAGCAGTGGGGAGGGGACAGGGGTAAATGAGCAGTTCTTC | CASSGEGTGVNEQFF
TRBJ2-2 | few | TRBV28 | - | TGTGCCAGCAGTTTACCTAACCTCCAGGGGCTTGGGTTTGACACCGGGGAGCTGTTTTTT | CASSLPNLQGLGFDTGELFF
TRBJ2-1 | - | TRBV24-1 | TRBD2 | TGTGCCACCCCCTACGGCCGGCTAGCGGGACTCAGCTCCTACAATGAGCAGTTCTTC | CATPYGRLAGLSSYNEQFF
TRBJ2-7 | - | TRBV28 | TRBD1 | TGTGCCAGCACCCACGACAGGGTCGGGCTCGAGCAGTACTTC | CASTHDRVGLEQYF
TRBJ2-3 | - | TRBV9 | - | TGTGCCAGCAGCCCACCCCAGGGCTGGACAGATACGCAGTATTTT | CASSPPQGWTDTQYF
TRBJ2-1 | once | TRBV28 | TRBD1 | TGTGCCAGCACGTCGGTTTCCGGGACAGGGAGGCTCAATGAGCAGTTCTTC | CASTSVSGTGRLNEQFF
TRBJ2-1 | - | TRBV27 | TRBD2 | TGTGCCAGCCTCGGGACTAGCGGGAGGGAAAATGAGCAGTTCTTC | CASLGTSGRENEQFF
TRBJ1-2 | few | TRBV3-1/TRBV3-2 | - | TGTGCCAGCAGCCGGAACAGGGCGCCGGAGGTCTATGGCTACACCTTC | CASSRNRAPEVYGYTF